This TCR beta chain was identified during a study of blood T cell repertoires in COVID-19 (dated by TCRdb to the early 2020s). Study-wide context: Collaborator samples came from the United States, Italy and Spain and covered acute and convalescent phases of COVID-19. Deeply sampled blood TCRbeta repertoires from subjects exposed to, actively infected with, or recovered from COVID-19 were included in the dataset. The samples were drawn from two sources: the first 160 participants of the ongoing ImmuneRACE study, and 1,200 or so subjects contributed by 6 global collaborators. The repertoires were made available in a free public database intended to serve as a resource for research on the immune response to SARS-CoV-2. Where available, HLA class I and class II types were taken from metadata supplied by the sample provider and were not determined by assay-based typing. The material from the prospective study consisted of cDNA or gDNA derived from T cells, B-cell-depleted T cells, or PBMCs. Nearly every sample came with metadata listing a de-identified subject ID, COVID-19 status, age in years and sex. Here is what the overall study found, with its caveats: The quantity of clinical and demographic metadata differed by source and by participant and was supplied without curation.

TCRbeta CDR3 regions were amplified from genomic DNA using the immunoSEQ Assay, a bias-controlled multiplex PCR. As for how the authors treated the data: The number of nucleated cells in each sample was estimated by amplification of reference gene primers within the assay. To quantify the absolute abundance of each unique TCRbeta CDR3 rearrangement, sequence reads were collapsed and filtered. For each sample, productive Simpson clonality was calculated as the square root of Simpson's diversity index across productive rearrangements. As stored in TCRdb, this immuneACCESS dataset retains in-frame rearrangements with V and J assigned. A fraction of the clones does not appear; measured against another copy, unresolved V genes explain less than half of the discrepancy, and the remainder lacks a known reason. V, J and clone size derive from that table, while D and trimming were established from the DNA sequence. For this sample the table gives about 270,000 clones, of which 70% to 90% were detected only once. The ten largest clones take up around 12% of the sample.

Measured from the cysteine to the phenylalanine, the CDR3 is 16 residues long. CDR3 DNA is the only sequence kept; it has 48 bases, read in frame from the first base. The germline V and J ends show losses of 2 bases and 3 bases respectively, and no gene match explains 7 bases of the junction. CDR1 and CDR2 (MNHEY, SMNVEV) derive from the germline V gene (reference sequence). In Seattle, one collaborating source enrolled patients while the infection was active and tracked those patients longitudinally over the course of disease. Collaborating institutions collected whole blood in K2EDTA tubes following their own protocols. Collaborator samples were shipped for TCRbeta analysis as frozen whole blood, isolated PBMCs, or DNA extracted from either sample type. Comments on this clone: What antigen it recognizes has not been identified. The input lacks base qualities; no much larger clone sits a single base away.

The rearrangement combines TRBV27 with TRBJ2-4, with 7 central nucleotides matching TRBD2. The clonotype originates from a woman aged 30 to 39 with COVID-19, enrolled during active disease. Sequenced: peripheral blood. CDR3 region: CASSLIGRAGKNIQYF. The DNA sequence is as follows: TGTGCCAGCAGTTTAATAGGGAGGGCGGGCAAAAACATTCAGTACTTC.